Detailed here is one TCR beta chain. In the original analysis: Counts of nucleated cells, estimated from reference gene primer amplification, were obtained. Sequencing was performed with immunoSEQ multiplex PCR; in TCRdb, only in-frame clones are kept and a portion is missing. The DNA was the basis for D and trimming; V, J and clone size are from that table. This table holds roughly 340,000 clones, under 95% found once. The source of the sample is a study of blood T cell repertoires in COVID-19. Overall study context: Donors in the United States, Italy and Spain gave samples during acute or convalescent COVID-19.

Germline CDR1 and CDR2: SGHTA and FQGNSA. Between the trimmed V and J ends, which lost 1 base and 0 bases, there was a span of 14 bases. There are 17 residues in the CDR3. The clonotype was recovered from a young woman who had recovered from COVID-19. V usage is TRBV7-2 and J usage is TRBJ2-3; D perhaps matches TRBD1 (5 bases). Sequencing was done on a sample of peripheral blood. This chain's CDR3 is CASSLGLGRISTDTQYF. The CDR3 nucleotides read TGTGCCAGCAGCTTAGGTTTGGGGCGGATTAGCACAGATACGCAGTATTTT.